These 22 T cell receptor beta chains were all obtained from the same sample, sequenced in a study of T cell clones after liver transplantation. Sequenced by immunoSEQ multiplex PCR; TCRdb stores in-frame clones only, minus some. The sample yields around 60,000 clones, 60% to 80% seen once. This specimen consisted of CD4+ T cells from blood, obtained before liver transplant. All receptors come from a human donor who received a liver transplant.

The chain has TRBV2 and TRBJ1-6, with a possible D match to TRBD1 (5 bases). The V end was cut by 5 bases, the J end by 0 bases, with 8 bases between. The CDR3 is 15 residues long. CDR1 SNHLY and CDR2 FYNNEI come from the germline V gene. CDR3 region: CASSYRSSYNSPLHF. The CDR3, as DNA: TGTGCCAGCAGTTACAGGAGCTCCTATAATTCACCCCTCCACTTT.

In its sample, this clone was seen a few times. At one boundary the junction diverges from the germline segment, which might be a read error. J is TRBJ2-5 and V is TRBV7-7, with a tentative D call TRBD1 (5 bases). Germline V lookup: CDR1 SSHAT, CDR2 FNYEAQ (reference sequence). This CDR3 region has 13 residues. The CDR3 coding sequence is TGTGCTAGCAGCCTGGACATAATGGAGACCCAGTACTTC. This encodes CASSLDIMETQYF.

The chain couples TRBV19 to TRBJ2-7, with 8 bases aligning to TRBD2. V shed 5 bases, J shed 6 bases, and the junction held 3 bases outside the gene matches. From germline, CDR1 is LNHDA and CDR2 SQIVND (reference sequence). This CDR3 spans 12 amino acids. CDR3 coding DNA: TGTGCCAGTAGTCGGGGGGGGCGCGAGCAGTACTTC. Translated: CASSRGGREQYF.

This clone came up a few times. The genes are TRBV4-1 and TRBJ1-1, with TRBD1 as a possible D gene (5 bases). Germline V gene data show CDR1 as MGHRA and CDR2 as YSYEKL. Trimming stripped 2 bases from V and 1 base from J, with 11 bases between. The CDR3 has 15 residues. The CDR3 sequence is CASSQTFRENTEAFF. Written as DNA, the CDR3 is TGCGCCAGCAGCCAAACATTCAGGGAGAACACTGAAGCTTTCTTT.

J is TRBJ1-2 and V is TRBV7-8, with TRBD1 as a possible D gene (5 bases). The CDR3 is made up of 16 amino acids. V was trimmed by 1 base and J by 1 base, leaving 13 bases between them. CDR1 SGHVS and CDR2 FQNEAQ come from the germline V gene. This chain's CDR3 is CASSLERTQINYGYTF. CDR3 in DNA: TGTGCCAGCAGCTTAGAGAGGACACAAATTAACTATGGCTACACCTTC.

The chain uses TRBV9 and TRBJ2-7, with 9 bases aligning to TRBD2. There are 15 residues in the CDR3. CDR1 is SGDLS, CDR2 YYNGEE, per germline. V lost 1 base, J lost 2 bases, and 4 bases stayed unmatched. The CDR3 region is CASSVNSGGPYEQYF. CDR3 nucleotides: TGTGCCAGCAGCGTAAATAGCGGGGGACCCTACGAGCAGTACTTC.

This rearrangement joins TRBV15 to TRBJ1-5; TRBD1 matches 7 bases. Trimming at V came to 2 bases and at J to 8 bases, leaving 9 bases not matched to a gene. Per the germline V gene, CDR1 is LNHNV and CDR2 is YYDKDF (reference sequence). CDR3 length: 15 residues. The CDR3 reads CATSRPTGVRKPQHF. The CDR3 DNA reads as TGTGCCACCAGCAGACCTACAGGGGTGAGGAAGCCCCAGCATTTT.

The gene calls are TRBV2 and TRBJ2-7; no definite D call. Looked up from germline, CDR1 is SNHLY and CDR2 is FYNNEI. CDR3 size: 11 residues. Trimming took off 7 bases at V and 6 bases at J, with 10 bases between the two ends. This chain's CDR3 is CASIGAREQYF. The CDR3 DNA reads as TGTGCCAGCATAGGAGCCCGCGAGCAGTACTTC.

The V and J genes are TRBV27 and TRBJ2-7; 8 bases are shared with TRBD1. The CDR3 covers 15 residues. With 5 bases clipped from V and 2 bases from J, the junction kept 8 bases outside the gene matches. The germline CDR1 and CDR2 sequences are MNHEY and SMNVEV (reference sequence). The CDR3 DNA reads as TGTGCCAGCAGTGCGCCGAGGACAGGGACCTACGAGCAGTACTTC. Encoded protein: CASSAPRTGTYEQYF.

This clone was seen a handful of times. V usage is TRBV10-2 and J usage is TRBJ2-3, with 8 bases that match TRBD1. The CDR3 loop spans 15 amino acids. Germline loops: CDR1 WSHSY, CDR2 SAAADI. J was trimmed by 6 bases and V by 2 bases; bases with no gene match: 7. The DNA of the CDR3 is TGCGCCAGCAGTGAGGGGCAGGGGGCCCTCGATACGCAGTATTTT. Translating gives CASSEGQGALDTQYF.

The chain combines TRBV4-1 with TRBJ1-2; TRBD1 matches at 11 bases. The trim removed 2 bases at V and 0 bases at J, leaving 2 bases unmatched. Germline V gives CDR1 MGHRA, CDR2 YSYEKL. The CDR3 is made up of 16 amino acids. CDR3 amino acids: CASSQRDRGANYGYTF. In DNA, the CDR3 is TGCGCCAGCAGCCAACGGGACAGGGGGGCTAACTATGGCTACACCTTC.

The V and J genes are TRBV7-8 and TRBJ1-5; a weak D match, TRBD1 (6 bases). V was shortened by 4 bases and J by 4 bases, with 11 bases between the two germline ends. CDR1 and CDR2 from the germline V gene are SGHVS and FQNEAQ. The CDR3 length is 14 residues. The CDR3 region is CASSWGTYNQPQHF. For the CDR3, the DNA is TGTGCCAGCAGCTGGGGGACATATAATCAGCCCCAGCATTTT.

The chain has TRBV5-1 and TRBJ2-2; TRBD2 agrees at 7 bases. The CDR3 sequence is 13 residues long. Trimming at V came to 3 bases and at J to 6 bases, leaving 2 bases not matched to a gene. Germline CDR1 is SGHRS and CDR2 is YFSETQ. This chain's CDR3 is CASSWTSSGELFF. CDR3 nucleotide sequence: TGCGCCAGCAGCTGGACTAGTTCCGGGGAGCTGTTTTTT.

There are a few counts of this clone. V gene TRBV5-4 combines with J gene TRBJ2-7; 10 bases align to TRBD2. Germline values: CDR1 SGHNT, CDR2 YYREEE (reference sequence). V shed 1 base and J 7 bases; nucleotides not matched to a gene: 11. The CDR3 has 16 amino acids. The CDR3 sequence: CASSLFPAGGPGEQYF. CDR3 nucleotide sequence: TGTGCCAGCAGCTTGTTCCCAGCGGGGGGGCCTGGGGAGCAGTACTTC. Full variable domain (rest looked up from reference TRBV5-4 and TRBJ2-7): ETGVTQSPTHLIKTRGQQVTLRCSSQSGHNTVSWYQQALGQGPQFIFQYYREEENGRGNFPPRFSGLQFPNYSSELNVNALELDDSALYLCASSLFPAGGPGEQYFGPGTRLTVT.

This clone appeared many times. This chain connects TRBV28 to TRBJ1-6; possibly TRBD1 for D (6 bases). The CDR3 extends over 15 amino acids. Germline CDR1 MDHEN, CDR2 SYDVKM. V was shortened by 10 bases and J by 7 bases, with 20 bases between the two germline ends. CDR3 sequence reads: CATIKTGLRNSPLHF. CDR3 DNA sequence: TGTGCCACGATCAAGACAGGCTTAAGAAATTCACCCCTCCACTTT.

Concerning this clone: The junction and the germline gene differ at one end; a read error may be behind it. This rearrangement joins TRBV11-2 to TRBJ2-5; 8 bases match TRBD2. The CDR3 is 16 amino acids. Germline V gene data show CDR1 as SGHAT and CDR2 as FQNNGV. The CDR3 sequence: CASSLYGGGREETQYF. As DNA, the CDR3 is TGTGCCAGCAGCCTATACGGCGGGGGGAGGGAAGAAACCCAGTACTTC. Based on the CDR3 plus reference TRBV11-2 and TRBJ2-5, the full variable domain is EAGVAQSPRYKIIEKRQSVAFWCNPISGHATLYWYQQILGQGPKLLIQFQNNGVVDDSQLPKDRFSAERLKGVDSTLKIQPAKLEDSAVYLCASSLYGGGREETQYFGPGTRLLVL.

In its sample, this clone was seen a few times. This chain joins TRBV9 and TRBJ1-6, with TRBD1 identical over 8 bases. Germline-derived CDR1 and CDR2 are SGDLS and YYNGEE. There are 15 residues in the CDR3. After removal of 4 bases from V and 6 bases from J, the junction contained 6 bases not matched to a gene. CDR3 coding DNA: TGTGCCAGCAGCTCCCAAACAGGGGGTAATTCACCCCTCCACTTT. This codes for CASSSQTGGNSPLHF.

The V and J genes are TRBV10-3 and TRBJ1-3; D is ambiguous. The germline V gene has CDR1 ENHRY and CDR2 SYGVKD. The CDR3 is made up of 16 amino acids. The germline V and J ends were trimmed by 6 bases and 0 bases, with 15 bases remaining between them. CDR3 DNA: TGTGCCATCAGGCCCACTCTGATTACCTCTGGAAACACCATATATTTT. It codes for CAIRPTLITSGNTIYF.

This chain uses TRBV10-3 with TRBJ1-1; D gene uncertain. CDR1 is ENHRY, CDR2 SYGVKD, per germline. This CDR3 is built from 14 residues. V shed 2 bases and J shed 4 bases, with 11 bases lying between them. The DNA of the CDR3 is TGTGCCATCAGTGAGGGGTTGGGGAGCACTGAAGCTTTCTTT. It yields the protein CAISEGLGSTEAFF.

This chain links TRBV6-6 with TRBJ1-3, with no clear D. The CDR3 sequence is 16 residues long. The V end was cut by 2 bases, the J end by 0 bases, with 11 bases between. In germline, CDR1 is MNHNY, CDR2 SVGAGI (reference sequence). CDR3 loop: CASSYGQTYSGNTIYF. The CDR3 DNA reads as TGTGCCAGCAGTTACGGGCAGACCTACTCTGGAAACACCATATATTTT.

This clone has just a few counts. J is TRBJ2-4 and V is TRBV4-1, with unresolved D. This CDR3 is built from 13 residues. The V end lost 6 bases, the J end lost 7 bases, and 13 bases lay between the germline ends. From germline, CDR1 is MGHRA and CDR2 YSYEKL. CDR3 region: CASSFDLRNIQYF. The CDR3 bases are TGCGCCAGCAGTTTCGACCTGAGGAACATTCAGTACTTC.

The V call is TRBV6-1, the J call TRBJ2-5, with 9 bases fitting TRBD2. The junction had 6 bases not matched to a gene; V was cut back by 3 bases and J by 4 bases. This CDR3 is built from 15 residues. Germline V gives CDR1 MNHNS, CDR2 SASEGT. Here the CDR3 reads CASSDWRGGGETQYF. The DNA for the CDR3 is TGTGCCAGCAGTGACTGGCGGGGGGGTGGAGAGACCCAGTACTTC.